The present entry profiles one T cell receptor beta chain with its context. It lacks a known antigen. No clone much larger than this one lies a single base away; base qualities are absent. Systemically healthy Caucasian individuals from Russia, over 30 in total and aged about 6 to 95 years, were included as donors. Each donor gave ten milliliters of peripheral blood, drawn into EDTA-treated Vacutainer tubes. Ficoll-Paque density-gradient centrifugation was used to isolate PBMCs, with at least 6.5 million per sample. Trizol reagent was used to extract total RNA from the PBMCs, yielding at least 6 micrograms per sample. For every donor, flow cytometry on a PBMC aliquot measured the percentage of naive CD45RAhigh/CD27high T cells. Libraries were prepared through 5' RACE. These reads were obtained on an Illumina HiSeq 2500. A second about 7 to 11 cycle PCR used a sample-barcoded 5' primer and a J-beta primer mix. Each TCR beta cDNA molecule received a unique molecular identifier from a template-switch 5' adaptor carrying 12 random nucleotides. At least 2.5 million CDR3-containing paired-end reads were obtained from each sample. The Mint cDNA synthesis kit, primed by a TRBC-specific oligonucleotide, was used to synthesize first-strand cDNA from all RNA. Following uracil-DNA glycosylase treatment, all cDNA underwent a first 18-cycle PCR with the universal primers M1SS and BC2_uni_R. Under the source paper's analysis protocol: Each sample was normalized by randomly selecting 1 million high-quality reads, each carrying a distinct molecular identifier. Instead of being binned into consensus sequences, reads that shared molecular identifiers were thrown out. MiTCR, set to a Q25 quality threshold and the strictest error-elimination algorithm, was used for CDR3 identification, clonotype clustering and error correction. A nonparametric unseen species model with Euler transformation was used to estimate lower-bound total TCR beta diversity. In TCRdb, the public reads were trimmed at Q25 with fastp and aligned with MiXCR, with productive beta chains retained. Each CDR3 protein appears once, grouped with its most common genes and DNA. The V and J calls here are based on TCRdb, not the publication. This sample comprises approximately 940,000 distinct CDR3 sequences, around 48% of them detected only once. About an eighth of the sample goes to the ten largest clones.

The data were taken from a study of blood T cells in healthy people across ages (dated by TCRdb to 2014 to 2015). At the level of the whole study: In model experiments, template switching captured about one uniquely barcoded TCR beta cDNA molecule for every two T cells. Using the same blood draw, the study looked at two additional independent replicas of 1 million unique cDNA reads for two donors, one aged 18 to 29 and the other aged 80 or older. Age-related changes in TCR beta repertoire diversity were measured in the study by deep sequencing normalized with unique cDNA molecular identifiers. The donors were split into four age groups: young (average around 15 years), middle-aged (39), aged (over 55) and long-lived (under 90). To avoid experimental bias, donors of different ages were spread randomly across the sequencing lanes.

Findings and caveats that apply to the study as a whole: Compared with the aged group, the long-lived group had more naive CD4+ T cells, fewer expanded clones and increased TCR diversity, a pattern suggesting age selection. Conclusive comparison of naive and antigen-experienced compartments was prevented by the profiling of bulk unsorted PBMCs. There was a strong correlation between observed TCR beta diversity and the percentage of naive T cells measured by flow cytometry. As age increased, observed TCR beta diversity per million T cells dropped in a roughly linear way, and a significant reduction was already evident by age 40. The CMV infection status of donors was not known, potentially confounding age-related changes in expanded clonotypes. Estimates of total diversity from one million sequenced T cells were regarded as lower bounds and underestimates.

V is cut by 3 bases and J by 5 bases, and the space between the germline ends is 11 bases. CDR1 and CDR2 (SGHVS, FQNEAQ) derive from the germline V gene. Its CDR3 holds 14 amino acids, cysteine through phenylalanine. The only DNA kept is the CDR3, 42 bases in frame from the first base. The sequencing input was blood. The rearranged segments are TRBV7-8 and TRBJ2-1; TRBD2 could be the D gene, as 6 bases match. The sequence was collected from a man aged 30-40 years in good health. The DNA is TGTGCCAGCAGCTTGATTCTAGCGCACAATGAGCAGTTCTTC. Translated, it gives CASSLILAHNEQFF.